These 7 T cell receptor beta chains were sequenced from one sample in a study of T cell responses to AZD1222 COVID-19 vaccine. Repertoires were generated with immunoSEQ multiplex PCR, while TCRdb's copy carries only in-frame clones and drops some. This sample has some 200,000 clones, with around 90% found just once. Here the sequenced sample was peripheral blood, taken 28 days after the second dose of the MenACWY control vaccine. The receptors here all came from an adult who received the MenACWY meningococcal vaccine as a control.

The genes are TRBV19 and TRBJ1-1, with 7 positions matching TRBD1. V trimming: 5 bases; J trimming: 0 bases; junction bases outside the gene matches: 9. This CDR3 region has 16 residues. Germline assignment: CDR1 LNHDA and CDR2 SQIVND (reference sequence). The CDR3 nucleotides read TGTGCCAGTAGTGCGGACAGGCTTATTATGAACACTGAAGCTTTCTTT. It translates to CASSADRLIMNTEAFF.

This clone showed up just a few times. This chain connects TRBV7-6 to TRBJ2-1, with 10 bases fitting TRBD2. Germline CDR1 reads SGHVS; CDR2 reads FNYEAQ. The CDR3 has 15 amino acids. The ends lost 5 bases at V and 0 bases at J; junction bases unmatched: 1. This CDR3 is CASSASGSSYNEQFF. Here the CDR3 DNA reads TGTGCCAGCAGCGCTAGCGGGAGCTCCTACAATGAGCAGTTCTTC.

The rearrangement links TRBV7-9 to TRBJ1-5; D remains unclear. V lost 5 bases and J lost 7, with 9 bases in between. Germline assignment: CDR1 SEHNR and CDR2 FQNEAQ (reference sequence). The CDR3 runs to 12 residues. The CDR3 is CASSAAGQPQHF. As DNA, the CDR3 is TGTGCCAGCAGCGCGGCGGGACAGCCCCAGCATTTT. Together with reference TRBV7-9 and TRBJ1-5, the CDR3 gives the full variable domain: DTGVSQNPRHKITKRGQNVTFRCDPISEHNRLYWYRQTLGQGPEFLTYFQNEAQLEKSRLLSDRFSAERPKGSFSTLEIQRTEQGDSAMYLCASSAAGQPQHFGDGTRLSIL.

The V gene is TRBV27, the J gene TRBJ1-6; D gene ambiguous. Germline V gives CDR1 MNHEY, CDR2 SMNVEV (reference sequence). Trimming took off 6 bases at V and 9 bases at J, with 9 bases between the two ends. The CDR3 totals 12 residues. CDR3 protein: CASSTRTSPLHF. CDR3 sequence (DNA): TGTGCCAGCAGCACTAGAACTTCACCCCTCCACTTT.

The V and J genes are TRBV6-5 and TRBJ1-4; 8 bases match TRBD1. Trimming took 2 bases from V and 8 from J; bases not matched to a gene: 7. The CDR3 runs to 15 residues. Germline CDR1 is MNHEY and CDR2 is SVGAGI. The CDR3 loop is CASSYKNRGVEKLFF. CDR3 bases: TGTGCCAGCAGTTACAAGAACAGGGGGGTCGAAAAACTGTTTTTT.

The V call is TRBV27, the J call TRBJ1-2; D unclear. The CDR3 is made up of 15 amino acids. The ends were cut back, 5 bases at V and 4 bases at J, with 17 bases in the middle. CDR1 and CDR2 from the germline V gene are MNHEY and SMNVEV (reference sequence). CDR3 loop: CASSPDIRRGYGYTF. As DNA, the CDR3 is TGTGCCAGCAGTCCCGACATTCGGAGAGGCTATGGCTACACCTTC.

The rearrangement uses TRBV28 and TRBJ1-4; weak D call: TRBD1 (5 bases). V shed 2 bases and J shed 8 bases, with 18 bases lying between them. Germline V gene data show CDR1 as MDHEN and CDR2 as SYDVKM. The CDR3 is 16 amino acids. The CDR3 sequence: CASSLARTTRGEKLFF. DNA of the CDR3: TGTGCCAGCAGTTTAGCCCGGACAACTCGGGGCGAAAAACTGTTTTTT.